The entry that follows covers one T cell receptor (beta chain) sequence. This clonotype came up a few times. The antigen it binds to is not known. There are no base qualities to consult, and no much larger clone falls within one base. TCRdb lists the instrument as Illumina HiSeq 1500. TCRdb cleaned the public reads at Q25 with fastp, built clones with MiXCR and kept in-frame beta chains. Rows with one shared CDR3 protein collapse into an entry with the most common genes and DNA. This sample holds around 340,000 distinct CDR3 sequences; about 29% were observed only once. Clones ranked in the top ten supply around 19% of the sample. The germline ends are 6 bases apart after V is trimmed by 3 bases and J by 4 bases. The germline V gene provides CDR1 SGHAT and CDR2 FQNNGV. Its CDR3 holds 13 amino acids, cysteine through phenylalanine. The retained sequence is limited to the CDR3, 39 bases, with the frame set at the first base.

The source of the sample is a study of T cell repertoires in cytomegalovirus infection (dated by TCRdb to the late 2010s). Regarding the study in general: The peptide stimulations were aimed at well-studied HLA-B-restricted epitopes as well as recently identified HLA-C-restricted CMV epitopes, whose presentation resists viral immunomodulation. Donor HLA type was relevant to the analysis, because carriage of CMV infection together with the matching HLA type was indicated by public TCR beta signatures. The investigation overall reported the following: In both this cohort and an independent cohort of 350 or so donors, the cumulative frequency of public TCR beta family members distinguished carriers of CMV infection plus the relevant HLA type. The ex vivo response was dominated by HLA-C-restricted CMV-specific TCR beta clonotypes, and the single most frequent clonotype in two of eight donors was supplied by these HLA-C-restricted clonotypes.

The treatment or condition label of this sample denotes: in vitro stimulation with specific CMV peptide epitopes to enrich CMV-specific T cells. The sample was cultured PBMCs, taken from culture after CMV antigen stimulation. The rearrangement joined TRBV11-2 to TRBJ2-2; the D gene cannot be named for sure. The receptor's source is a human donor in good health (CMV status not recorded). Some clones in this sample may be carry-over from other donors' samples. The CDR3 is CASSLWPTGELFF. The nucleotides read TGTGCCAGCAGCTTGTGGCCCACCGGGGAGCTGTTTTTT.